This paragraph reports one T cell receptor beta chain. The antigen is not known. A much larger clone differs by one base, so this may be a read error. The CDR3 has 14 amino acids. The germline gives CDR1 SQVTM, CDR2 ANQGSEA. V lost 4 bases to trimming and J lost 7 bases; unmatched junction nucleotides: 12. A universal primer binding site was introduced by template switching. The final cDNA contained unique molecular identifiers. Each CDR3 protein gets one entry after TCRdb re-called the 5' RACE reads with MiXCR. Of some 1,600,000 distinct CDR3 sequences in the sample, around a third were seen once. No donor was unhealthy or non-Caucasian. The sample comes from a study of identical twins. Findings and limits, study-wide: Models underpredicted monozygotic twin sharing of out-of-frame TCR alpha.

This TCR was recovered from a newborn girl in good health. Sequencing was done on a sample of cord blood. The J gene is TRBJ2-7, the V gene TRBV29-1; TRBD1 agrees at 8 bases. CDR3: CSVGGTGVYNEQYF. CDR3 DNA sequence: TGCAGCGTTGGGGGGACAGGCGTATACAATGAGCAGTACTTC.